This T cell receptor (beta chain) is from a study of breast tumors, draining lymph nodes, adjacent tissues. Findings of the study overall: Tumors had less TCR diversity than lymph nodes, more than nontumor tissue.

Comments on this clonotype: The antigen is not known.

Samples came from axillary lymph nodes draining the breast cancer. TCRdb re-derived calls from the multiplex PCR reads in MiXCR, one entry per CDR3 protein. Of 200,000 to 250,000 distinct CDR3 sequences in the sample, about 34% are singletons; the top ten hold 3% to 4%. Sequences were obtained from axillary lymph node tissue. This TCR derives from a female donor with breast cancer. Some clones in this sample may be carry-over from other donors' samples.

In nucleotides, the CDR3 is TGCCAGCACCGCTCCACCGGGCCCTATGGCTACACCTTC. Its translation: CQHRSTGPYGYTF. This chain uses TRBV29-1 with TRBJ1-2; no definite D call. This CDR3 is built from 13 residues. Germline values: CDR1 SQVTM, CDR2 ANQGSEA. Using reference TRBV29-1 and TRBJ1-2 for the parts outside the CDR3, the full variable domain is SAVISQKPSRDICQRGTSLTIQCQVDSQVTMMFWYRQQPGQSLTLIATANQGSEATYESGFVIDKFPISRPNLTFSTLTVSNMSPEDSSIYLCQHRSTGPYGYTFGSGTRLTVV.